Listed here are 21 T cell receptor beta chains from one sample, sequenced in a study of response to subunit inactivated influenza vaccine. A single record per CDR3 protein comes from TCRdb applying MiXCR to the RT-PCR reads. Of about 300,000 distinct CDR3 sequences listed, 21% are singletons. The sample here was PBMCs from blood, taken 21 months after vaccination. All receptors come from a man aged 45 to 75 who received an inactivated influenza vaccine.

The rearrangement uses TRBV10-2 and TRBJ1-2, with D maybe TRBD1 (5 bases). The germline CDR1 and CDR2 sequences are WSHSY and SAAADI. This CDR3 contains 12 residues. Trimming left V 6 bases short and J 5 bases short, with 10 bases between. CDR3 DNA: TGCGCCAGCAGAGGGGTCGGGTATGGCTACACCTTC. It encodes CASRGVGYGYTF.

The chain is built from TRBV20-1 and TRBJ2-7, with TRBD1 matching over 8 bases. The germline CDR1 and CDR2 sequences are DFQATT and SNEGSKA (reference sequence). Unmatched junction bases numbered 9, after V lost 6 bases and J lost 2 bases. The CDR3 covers 14 residues. This CDR3 is CSAKPGTGAYEQYF. DNA for the CDR3: TGCAGTGCAAAACCCGGGACAGGAGCCTACGAGCAGTACTTC.

The table lists this clonotype with a few counts. V gene TRBV20-1 combines with J gene TRBJ1-1; 9 nucleotides match TRBD1. Germline V lookup: CDR1 DFQATT, CDR2 SNEGSKA (reference sequence). Trimming cost V 3 bases and J 3 bases; bases outside gene matches: 5. The CDR3 is made up of 14 amino acids. CDR3 coding DNA: TGCAGTGCTAGCGTCCGACAGGGGGACACTGAAGCTTTCTTT. It is translated as CSASVRQGDTEAFF.

This clonotype has a handful of counts. CDR3 sequence (DNA): TGTGCCAGCAGCAGTTACAGGGAGCGTAATGAGCAGTTCTTC. This codes for CASSSYRERNEQFF. The chain carries TRBV12-3 or TRBV12-4 and TRBJ2-1; possibly TRBD1 for D (6 bases). This CDR3 is built from 14 residues. V lost 6 bases, J lost 7 bases, and 16 bases lay in between.

This clonotype was found a few times. The chain joins TRBV20-1 to TRBJ2-7; TRBD2 agrees at 9 bases. In germline, CDR1 is DFQATT, CDR2 SNEGSKA (reference sequence). The CDR3 length is 14 residues. The CDR3 bases are TGCAGCGTAGTAGCGGGAGACGGTGGGTACGAGCAGTACTTC. This sequence encodes CSVVAGDGGYEQYF.

This clonotype was counted a few times. The chain recombines TRBV15 with TRBJ1-3; D not resolved. The CDR3 is made up of 12 amino acids. Per germline, CDR1 LNHNV and CDR2 YYDKDF (reference sequence). Trimming took 1 base from V and 4 from J, leaving 2 bases between them. In DNA, the CDR3 is TGTGCCACCAGCAGAGCCGGAAACACCATATATTTT. It is translated as CATSRAGNTIYF. The complete variable domain, with remaining parts taken from reference TRBV15 and TRBJ1-3, reads DAMVIQNPRYQVTQFGKPVTLSCSQTLNHNVMYWYQQKSSQAPKLLFHYYDKDFNNEADTPDNFQSRRPNTSFCFLDIRSPGLGDTAMYLCATSRAGNTIYFGEGSWLTVV.

The V and J genes are TRBV9 and TRBJ1-2; 8 nucleotides agree with TRBD1. The V gene's germline CDR1 is SGDLS and CDR2 YYNGEE. The ends lost 0 bases at V and 2 bases at J; junction bases unmatched: 6. This CDR3 region has 16 residues. Here the CDR3 reads CASSVATGQDNYGYTF. CDR3 DNA sequence: TGTGCCAGCAGCGTAGCTACGGGACAGGACAACTATGGCTACACCTTC.

The V call is TRBV29-1, the J call TRBJ2-3; 7 bases are a match to TRBD2. V shed 4 bases, J shed 3 bases, and the junction held 13 bases outside the gene matches. Germline values: CDR1 SQVTM, CDR2 ANQGSEA. CDR3 length: 16 residues. The CDR3 loop reads CSVARVSSGGTDTQYF. The DNA for the CDR3 is TGCAGCGTTGCGAGGGTGTCTAGCGGAGGGACAGATACGCAGTATTTT.

This clonotype has a handful of counts. The V gene is TRBV7-2, the J gene TRBJ1-2; D not resolved. Germline V gene sequence: CDR1 SGHTA, CDR2 FQGNSA. With 1 base removed from V and 4 bases from J, the gap between germline ends came to 10 bases. There are 14 residues in the CDR3. Written as DNA, the CDR3 is TGTGCCAGCAGCTTAGGGGAGACCGTCTATGGCTACACCTTC. It specifies CASSLGETVYGYTF.

This clonotype has only a few counts. The chain employs TRBV12-3 or TRBV12-4 and TRBJ1-1, with 7 bases identical to TRBD1. The junction had 4 bases not matched to a gene; V was cut back by 6 bases and J by 0 bases. The length of the CDR3 is 14 residues. CDR3 DNA sequence: TGTGCCAGCAGGAGGGGGCCTATGAACACTGAAGCTTTCTTT. The encoded protein is CASRRGPMNTEAFF.

This clonotype was seen more than once but under ten times. The J gene is TRBJ1-1, the V gene TRBV7-9; no firm D call. The CDR3 has 14 residues. Per the germline V gene, CDR1 is SEHNR and CDR2 is FQNEAQ (reference sequence). V was clipped by 5 bases and J by 5 bases, with 15 bases between them. The CDR3 DNA reads TGTGCCAGCAGCCGAACCACCACCGGGACTGAAGCTTTCTTT. Its protein is CASSRTTTGTEAFF.

This clonotype has more than one count but fewer than ten. This chain links TRBV10-3 with TRBJ2-6; 8 positions match TRBD1. With V trimmed by 3 bases and J by 0 bases, 10 bases remained unmatched. Germline CDR1 and CDR2: ENHRY and SYGVKD. The CDR3 totals 19 residues. Here the CDR3 DNA reads TGTGCCATCAGTGATTCCGACAGGGGCCCGAACTCTGGGGCCAACGTCCTGACTTTC. This encodes CAISDSDRGPNSGANVLTF.

CDR3 DNA: TGTGCCAGCAGTTTGGTAGGGAGGGAGCAGTTCTTC. Translation gives CASSLVGREQFF. The chain carries TRBV12-3 or TRBV12-4 and TRBJ2-1; D possibly corresponds to TRBD2 (6 bases). The V and J ends lost 3 bases and 10 bases respectively, with 10 bases between them. This CDR3 region has 12 residues.

This clonotype appeared many times. The gene calls are TRBV6-2 or TRBV6-3 and TRBJ1-5; D might be TRBD1 (5 bases). The CDR3 loop spans 14 amino acids. Germline V gene data show CDR1 as MNHEY and CDR2 as SVGEGT. V was cut by 5 bases and J by 9 bases, with 17 bases left in between. The CDR3 loop reads CASSNPGTLGPQHF. The CDR3 DNA follows: TGTGCCAGCAGTAACCCCGGGACCCTGGGGCCCCAGCATTTT.

This clonotype came up a few times. The chain joins TRBV9 to TRBJ2-1, with D possibly called TRBD1 or TRBD2 (5 bases each). Deletions cut 2 bases from V and 8 bases from J, with 14 bases between. Germline values: CDR1 SGDLS, CDR2 YYNGEE. The CDR3 extends over 14 amino acids. The CDR3, as DNA: TGTGCCAGCAGCGTCCCTGGGACCCCCCATGAGCAGTTCTTC. It translates to CASSVPGTPHEQFF.

The chain is built from TRBV19 and TRBJ2-7, with D unresolved. The CDR3 is 15 residues long. Germline CDR1 and CDR2: LNHDA and SQIVND (reference sequence). With 8 bases removed from V and 2 bases from J, the gap between germline ends came to 19 bases. The CDR3 here is CASQESGLKPYEQYF. As DNA, the CDR3 is TGTGCCAGTCAGGAGTCCGGCTTAAAACCCTACGAGCAGTACTTC.

The CDR3 nucleotides are TGTGCCAGCAGTTCCCGGACAGGGAATAGTGAAAAACTGTTTTTT. As protein: CASSSRTGNSEKLFF. The chain uses TRBV12-3 or TRBV12-4 and TRBJ1-4; 8 bases align to TRBD1. V was pared by 4 bases and J by 7 bases, with 8 bases of the junction left unmatched. The CDR3 has 15 residues.

V is TRBV20-1 and J is TRBJ2-1; no clear D gene. Between the trimmed V and J ends, which lost 0 bases and 8 bases, there was a span of 17 bases. Germline CDR1 is DFQATT and CDR2 is SNEGSKA (reference sequence). This CDR3 comprises 15 residues. In nucleotides, the CDR3 is TGCAGTGCTAGAGAAGAAGGACCTTTGGCCGATGAGCAGTTCTTC. The encoded protein is CSAREEGPLADEQFF.

Comments on this clonotype: One end of the junction is discordant with germline, which a read error may explain. The rearrangement joins TRBV7-7 to TRBJ2-1; D is undetermined. The CDR3 sequence is 15 residues long. Germline CDR1 SSHAT, CDR2 FNYEAQ (reference sequence). CDR3 region: CASSLGLNSYNEQFF. Here the CDR3 DNA reads TGTGCTAGCAGCTTAGGGCTGAACTCCTACAATGAGCAGTTCTTC. The whole variable domain, remainder taken from reference TRBV7-7 and TRBJ2-1, is GAGVSQSPRYKVTKRGQDVTLRCDPISSHATLYWYQQALGQGPEFLTYFNYEAQPDKSGLPSDRFSAERPEGSISTLTIQRTEQRDSAMYRCASSLGLNSYNEQFFGPGTRLTVL.

The V gene is TRBV7-6, the J gene TRBJ2-2; no firm D call. This CDR3 is built from 12 residues. CDR1 SGHVS and CDR2 FNYEAQ come from the germline V gene. V lost 5 bases and J 6 bases, leaving 7 bases between the germline ends. The DNA for the CDR3 is TGTGCCAGCAGCCAACCGGCCGGGGAGCTGTTTTTT. Its protein is CASSQPAGELFF.

This clonotype was counted between two and nine times. The V and J genes are TRBV9 and TRBJ1-2; 8 bases agree with TRBD1. Looked up from germline, CDR1 is SGDLS and CDR2 is YYNGEE. After removal of 3 bases from V and 7 bases from J, the junction contained 14 bases not matched to a gene. This CDR3 has 16 amino acids. The CDR3 DNA is TGTGCCAGCAGCGCGACCAGACAGGGGAGGGCATCTGGCTACACCTTC. Encoded protein: CASSATRQGRASGYTF.